These 17 T cell receptor beta chains share one sample of origin, sequenced in a study of T cell repertoires in ileal Crohn's disease. Time point described: inflamed ileum from the surgical specimen. Repertoires were generated with immunoSEQ multiplex PCR, while TCRdb's copy carries only in-frame clones and drops some. The repertoire holds 2,500 or so clones, 90% to 95% seen once, with roughly 4% in the top ten. The specimen sequenced was ileal tissue. Receptor source: an adult with Crohn's disease.

CDR3 DNA: TGTGCCAGCAGTTACCGCAGGGGTCCGGCTTTCTTT. Translation: CASSYRRGPAFF. V and J are TRBV6-5 and TRBJ1-1; D perhaps matches TRBD1 (6 bases). The CDR3 consists of 12 residues. Germline CDR1 is MNHEY and CDR2 is SVGAGI. The ends were cut back, 2 bases at V and 11 bases at J, with 12 bases in the middle.

This clone has a single count. The J gene is TRBJ2-3, the V gene TRBV7-6; D remains ambiguous. This CDR3 spans 13 amino acids. Germline CDR1 SGHVS, CDR2 FNYEAQ. The V end lost 0 bases, the J end lost 2 bases, and 3 bases lay between the germline ends. In nucleotides, the CDR3 is TGTGCCAGCAGCTTAGCCTACACAGATACGCAGTATTTT. Protein: CASSLAYTDTQYF.

The gene calls are TRBV7-2 and TRBJ2-5, with TRBD2 matching 11 bases. The CDR3 totals 16 residues. Germline CDR1 is SGHTA and CDR2 is FQGNSA. Unmatched junction bases numbered 5, after V lost 3 bases and J lost 2 bases. CDR3 residues: CASSFTSGGTQETQYF. The DNA for the CDR3 is TGTGCCAGCAGCTTTACTAGCGGGGGCACACAAGAGACCCAGTACTTC. Filled out from reference TRBV7-2 and TRBJ2-5, the complete variable domain reads GAGVSQSPSNKVTEKGKDVELRCDPISGHTALYWYRQSLGQGLEFLIYFQGNSAPDKSGLPSDRFSAERTGGSVSTLTIQRTQQEDSAVYLCASSFTSGGTQETQYFGPGTRLLVL.

This clone was found once. The chain joins TRBV6-1 to TRBJ1-4, with 8 bases matching TRBD1. With V trimmed by 1 base and J by 6 bases, 1 base remained unmatched. Germline CDR1 is MNHNS and CDR2 is SASEGT. This CDR3 has 14 amino acids. DNA of the CDR3: TGTGCCAGCAGTGAAGGGACAGGGTATGAAAAACTGTTTTTT. The encoded protein is CASSEGTGYEKLFF.

Only a few counts were recorded for this clone. The chain joins TRBV5-1 to TRBJ1-1, with D perhaps matching TRBD1 (6 bases). Germline V CDR1 and CDR2: SGHRS, YFSETQ. The V gene lost 4 bases and the J gene lost 4 bases, with 14 bases spanning the gap. The CDR3 runs 14 residues. The CDR3, as DNA: TGCGCCAGCAGCGCCTCGGGGGGGCTCACTGAAGCTTTCTTT. This encodes CASSASGGLTEAFF.

This clone has a single count. The chain employs TRBV19 and TRBJ2-3; D may be TRBD1 (6 bases). The CDR3 contains 17 residues. The germline V and J ends were trimmed by 1 base and 4 bases, with 18 bases remaining between them. CDR1 and CDR2 from the germline V gene are LNHDA and SQIVND (reference sequence). For the CDR3, the DNA is TGTGCCAGTAGTATAGTTTCTGGGGGCTGGGATGCAGATACGCAGTATTTT. It encodes CASSIVSGGWDADTQYF.

The J gene is TRBJ2-7, the V gene TRBV11-1, with D unclear. The CDR3 has 16 residues. V shed 3 bases and J shed 4 bases, with 19 bases lying between them. Germline V gene lookup returns CDR1 SGHAT and CDR2 FQDESV (reference sequence). The CDR3 here is CASSFSKSLLTYEQYF. The CDR3 DNA reads TGTGCCAGCAGCTTTTCAAAGTCGCTACTAACTTACGAGCAGTACTTC.

The gene calls are TRBV19 and TRBJ2-1; no clear D gene. Germline V CDR1 and CDR2: LNHDA, SQIVND (reference sequence). Trimming stripped 3 bases from V and 9 bases from J, with 9 bases between. The CDR3 extends over 12 amino acids. For the CDR3, the DNA is TGTGCCAGTAGTATTGAGCGCCGTGAGCAGTTCTTC. This gives the protein CASSIERREQFF.

The chain is built from TRBV5-1 and TRBJ2-5; D is unresolved. This CDR3 is built from 13 residues. The germline V gene has CDR1 SGHRS and CDR2 YFSETQ. V was pared by 1 base and J by 2 bases, with 6 bases between. CDR3 in amino acids: CASSLWQQETQYF. CDR3 DNA sequence: TGCGCCAGCAGCTTGTGGCAGCAAGAGACCCAGTACTTC.

V is TRBV6-6 and J is TRBJ1-1; D possibly corresponds to TRBD1 (5 bases). The CDR3 runs to 13 residues. Deletions cut 7 bases from V and 8 bases from J, with 17 bases between. The germline V gene encodes CDR1 MNHNY and CDR2 SVGAGI (reference sequence). CDR3 DNA sequence: TGTGCCAGCACCTTCGTTCAGGGAGGGGAAGCTTTCTTT. Translating it yields CASTFVQGGEAFF.

CDR3 bases: TGTGCCAGCCAGGGGGACTCTGGGGCCAACGTCCTGACTTTC. It encodes CASQGDSGANVLTF. V is TRBV18 and J is TRBJ2-6; TRBD1 agrees at 7 bases. CDR1 is KGHSH, CDR2 LQKENI, per germline. Trimming cost V 8 bases and J 0 bases; bases outside gene matches: 1. The CDR3 extends over 14 amino acids. Supplemented by reference TRBV18 and TRBJ2-6, the full variable domain reads NAGVMQNPRHLVRRRGQEARLRCSPMKGHSHVYWYRQLPEEGLKFMVYLQKENIIDESGMPKERFSAEFPKEGPSILRIQQVVRGDSAAYFCASQGDSGANVLTFGAGSRLTVL.

This clone was found once. CDR3: CASSHMTNRPYEQYF. As DNA, the CDR3 is TGTGCCAGCAGTCACATGACGAACAGGCCCTACGAGCAGTACTTC. V usage is TRBV11-2 and J usage is TRBJ2-7; TRBD1 is a possible D gene (5 bases). The CDR3 sequence is 15 residues long. The V end was cut by 6 bases, the J end by 2 bases, with 17 bases between. The germline CDR1 and CDR2 sequences are SGHAT and FQNNGV.

The CDR3 here is CATSRFRDKNPEAFF. CDR3 nucleotide sequence: TGTGCCACCAGCAGATTCCGGGACAAAAACCCCGAGGCTTTCTTT. J is TRBJ1-1 and V is TRBV15, with D maybe TRBD1 (6 bases). The germline V gene has CDR1 LNHNV and CDR2 YYDKDF (reference sequence). There are 15 residues in the CDR3. Deletions cut 2 bases from V and 11 bases from J, with 21 bases between.

The rearrangement joins TRBV6-5 to TRBJ2-1; D gene uncertain. The CDR3 totals 11 residues. V was trimmed by 6 bases and J by 3 bases, leaving 3 bases between them. Germline V gene sequence: CDR1 MNHEY, CDR2 SVGAGI. CDR3 amino acids: CASRDYNEQFF. DNA of the CDR3: TGTGCCAGCAGGGACTACAATGAGCAGTTCTTC.

This clone was seen a handful of times. V and J are TRBV21-1 and TRBJ2-7; the table's D call TRBD1 went unverified against the DNA. TRBV21-1 is designated a pseudogene. CDR3 length equals 19 residues. CDR3 DNA sequence: TGTGCCAGCAGTGTCTTCCCCGGGACAGGGGGCATGAACTCCTACGAGCAGTACTTC. Residues: CASSVFPGTGGMNSYEQYF.

The chain has TRBV28 and TRBJ2-7; D possibly corresponds to TRBD1 (6 bases). The ends were cut back, 4 bases at V and 2 bases at J, with 6 bases in the middle. CDR3 length equals 12 residues. Germline assignment: CDR1 MDHEN and CDR2 SYDVKM. The CDR3 loop reads CASSWDTYEQYF. The DNA of the CDR3 is TGTGCCAGCAGTTGGGACACCTACGAGCAGTACTTC.

The chain uses TRBV13 and TRBJ2-7; 9 nucleotides match TRBD1. This CDR3 is 15 amino acids long. The ends lost 5 bases at V and 6 bases at J; junction bases unmatched: 11. Germline values: CDR1 PRHDT, CDR2 FYEKMQ (reference sequence). The CDR3: CASSNAGTGLAEQYF. CDR3 sequence (DNA): TGTGCCAGCAGCAACGCCGGGACAGGGCTCGCCGAGCAGTACTTC.